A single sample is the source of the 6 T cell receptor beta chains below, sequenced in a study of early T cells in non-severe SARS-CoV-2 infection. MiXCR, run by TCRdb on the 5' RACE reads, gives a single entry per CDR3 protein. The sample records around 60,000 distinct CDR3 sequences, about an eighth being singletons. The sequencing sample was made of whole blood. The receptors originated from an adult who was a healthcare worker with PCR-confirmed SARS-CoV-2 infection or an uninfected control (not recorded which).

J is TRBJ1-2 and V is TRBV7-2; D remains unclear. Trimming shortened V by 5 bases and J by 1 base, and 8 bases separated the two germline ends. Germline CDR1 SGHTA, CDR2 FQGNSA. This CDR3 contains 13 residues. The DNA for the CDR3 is TGTGCCAGCAGCCAACAGCTTAACTATGGCTACACCTTC. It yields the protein CASSQQLNYGYTF.

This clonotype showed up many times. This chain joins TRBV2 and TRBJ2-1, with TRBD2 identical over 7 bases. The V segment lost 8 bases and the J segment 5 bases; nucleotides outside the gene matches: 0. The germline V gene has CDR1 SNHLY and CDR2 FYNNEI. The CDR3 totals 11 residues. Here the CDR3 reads CASLADNEQFF. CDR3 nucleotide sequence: TGTGCCAGCCTAGCGGACAATGAGCAGTTCTTC.

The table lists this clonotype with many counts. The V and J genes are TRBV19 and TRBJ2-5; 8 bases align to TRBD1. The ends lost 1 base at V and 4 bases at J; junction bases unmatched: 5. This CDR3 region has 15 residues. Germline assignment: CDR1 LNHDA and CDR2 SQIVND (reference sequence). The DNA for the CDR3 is TGTGCCAGTAGTATAGCGGACAGGGCCGGAGAGACCCAGTACTTC. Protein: CASSIADRAGETQYF.

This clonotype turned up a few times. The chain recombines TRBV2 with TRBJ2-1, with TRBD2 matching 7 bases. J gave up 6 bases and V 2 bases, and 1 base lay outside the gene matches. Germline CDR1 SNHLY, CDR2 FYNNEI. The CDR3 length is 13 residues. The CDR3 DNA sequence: TGTGCCAGCAGTGAATGGACTAGCAATGAGCAGTTCTTC. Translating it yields CASSEWTSNEQFF.

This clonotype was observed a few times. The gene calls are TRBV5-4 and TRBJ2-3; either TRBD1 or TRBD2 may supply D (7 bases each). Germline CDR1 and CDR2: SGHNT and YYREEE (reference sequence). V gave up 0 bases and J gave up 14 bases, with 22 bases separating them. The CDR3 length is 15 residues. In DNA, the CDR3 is TGTGCCAGCAGCTTGGAGGGGGCCGGGGGGTTGGTGCGGTATTTT. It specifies CASSLEGAGGLVRYF.

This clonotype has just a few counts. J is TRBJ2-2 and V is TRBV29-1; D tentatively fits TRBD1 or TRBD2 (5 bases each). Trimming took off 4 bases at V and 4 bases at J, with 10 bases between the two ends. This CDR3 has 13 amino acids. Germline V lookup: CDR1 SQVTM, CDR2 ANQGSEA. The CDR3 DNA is TGCAGCGTTGTTGGGGGTCGCACCGGGGAGCTGTTTTTT. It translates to CSVVGGRTGELFF.